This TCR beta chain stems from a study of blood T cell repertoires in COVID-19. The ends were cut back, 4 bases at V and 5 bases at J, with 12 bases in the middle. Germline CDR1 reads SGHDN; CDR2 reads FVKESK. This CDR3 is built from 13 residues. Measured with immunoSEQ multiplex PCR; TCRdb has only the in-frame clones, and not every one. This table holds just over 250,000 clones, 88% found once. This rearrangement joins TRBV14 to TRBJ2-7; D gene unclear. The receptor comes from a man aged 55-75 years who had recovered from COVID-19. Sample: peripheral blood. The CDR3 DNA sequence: TGTGCCAGCAGCCTACTCCTAGTTAACGAGCAGTACTTC. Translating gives CASSLLLVNEQYF.